The T cell receptor (beta chain) described here comes from a study of tumor-infiltrating lymphocytes in primary liver carcinoma. Study-wide context: Staging of the tumors gave T1-T3 N0M0, with widths of roughly 4 to 10 cm. Sample yields of productive TCRbeta reads, ranging from roughly 3.65 to 7.5 million, were similar across tissue types.

Extraction of RNA together with DNA used about 18-30 mg of unsorted bulk tissue. Germline V CDR1 and CDR2: SGHAT, FQNNGV. The CDR3 runs 15 residues. Of note for this clonotype: As yet, its antigen is unknown. A read error may produce the germline difference seen at one junction end.

Study conclusions and caveats: Pairs comparing tumor with adjacent tissue or blood overlapped less than pairs drawn from tumor regions.

From approximately 500 ng total RNA, TCR beta cDNA was generated with a primer in the constant region. Slightly modified ARM-PCR with three nested multiplex PCR rounds yielded TCR beta libraries. Both of the initial two PCR rounds ran for around 10 cycles and employed TRBV1-TRBV30 forward primers alongside a C-beta reverse primer. Using its own MiXCR run on the multiplex PCR reads, TCRdb lists one record per CDR3 protein. Of about 190,000 distinct CDR3 sequences in the sample, around four fifths were seen once. This chain links TRBV11-2 with TRBJ2-1, with D possibly TRBD2 on 6 matching bases. The sample taken for sequencing was tumor tissue from primary liver carcinoma. This sequence was found in a man aged 35-49 years with primary liver carcinoma and hepatitis B virus infection. DNA of the CDR3: TGTACCAACAGCCCCGACGGGAGTGCCTACAATGAACAGTTCTTC. It codes for CTNSPDGSAYNEQFF.